One sample yielded the 3 T cell receptor beta chains listed below, sequenced in a study of shared clonotypes between healthy human individuals (TCRdb year 2020). The library was built by means of the immunoSEQ multiplex PCR assay. This is the immuneACCESS table as TCRdb keeps it, with only in-frame sequences that have V and J called. A part of the clones is gone; compared with another copy, unresolved V genes explain less than half, and the rest is unexplained. In this sample the table shows 470,000 or so clones, 70% to 85% of which occur a single time. Of the sample, around 12% is held by the ten largest clones. Sequenced input: PBMCs. These receptors came from a woman aged 40 to 49 in good health. Some clones in this sample may be carry-over from other donors' samples.

On this clone itself: Within the sample, other DNA sequences also encode this same CDR3. V usage is TRBV19 and J usage is TRBJ2-7; 9 nucleotides agree with TRBD1. Germline V gene sequence: CDR1 LNHDA, CDR2 SQIVND (reference sequence). V lost 6 bases and J lost 4; bases outside the gene matches: 4. The CDR3 loop spans 13 amino acids. CDR3 loop: CASRGTGTYEQYF. The CDR3 DNA follows: TGTGCCAGTAGGGGGACAGGGACGTACGAGCAGTACTTC.

The count of this clone is one. The genes are TRBV10-3 and TRBJ2-7; 11 bases align to TRBD1. The CDR3 runs to 15 residues. The J segment lost 4 bases and the V segment lost 10 bases, leaving 12 bases of the junction unmatched. The germline gives CDR1 ENHRY, CDR2 SYGVKD. The CDR3 is CATMTRTGGMYEQYF. In DNA form, the CDR3 reads TGTGCCACCATGACAAGGACAGGGGGCATGTACGAGCAGTACTTC.

The CDR3 loop is CASSGPTSGRNEQFF. The CDR3 nucleotides are TGTGCCAGCAGCGGTCCGACTAGCGGGAGAAATGAGCAGTTCTTC. V and J are TRBV6-4 and TRBJ2-1; 12 bases map to TRBD2. Germline CDR1 MRHNA, CDR2 SNTAGT. CDR3 size: 15 residues. V was clipped by 6 bases and J by 7 bases; unmatched bases: 7.